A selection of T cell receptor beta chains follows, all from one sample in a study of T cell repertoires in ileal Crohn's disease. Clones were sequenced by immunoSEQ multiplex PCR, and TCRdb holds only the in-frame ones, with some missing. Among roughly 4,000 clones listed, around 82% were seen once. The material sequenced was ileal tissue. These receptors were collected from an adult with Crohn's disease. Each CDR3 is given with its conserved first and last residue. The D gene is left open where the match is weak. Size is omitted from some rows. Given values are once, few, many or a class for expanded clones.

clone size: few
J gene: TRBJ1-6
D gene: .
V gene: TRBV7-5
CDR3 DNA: TGTGCCAGAAGCTTAGGTGTCATAGCGTCCTATAATTCACCCCTCCACTTT
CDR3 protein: CARSLGVIASYNSPLHF

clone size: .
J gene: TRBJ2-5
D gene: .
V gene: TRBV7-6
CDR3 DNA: TGTGCCAGCAGCTTACAGGGGCGATTAGAGACCCAGTACTTC
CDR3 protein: CASSLQGRLETQYF

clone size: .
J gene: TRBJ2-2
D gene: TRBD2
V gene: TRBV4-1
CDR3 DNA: TGCGCCAGCAGCGAACTAGCGGGGTTGTCCGGGGAGCTGTTTTTT
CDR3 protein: CASSELAGLSGELFF

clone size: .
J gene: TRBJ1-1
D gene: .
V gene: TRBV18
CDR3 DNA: TGTGCCAGCTCACCACGGGGCAGGGCGAACACTGAAGCTTTCTTT
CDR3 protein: CASSPRGRANTEAFF

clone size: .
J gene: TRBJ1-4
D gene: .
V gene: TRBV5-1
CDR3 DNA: TGCGCCAGCAGTCTATCTTCAACTAATGAAAAACTGTTTTTT
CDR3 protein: CASSLSSTNEKLFF

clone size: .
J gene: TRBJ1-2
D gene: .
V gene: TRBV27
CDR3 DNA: TGTGCCAGCAGTCCCCGGACAGCTCGTTCGGGCTACACCTTC
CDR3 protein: CASSPRTARSGYTF

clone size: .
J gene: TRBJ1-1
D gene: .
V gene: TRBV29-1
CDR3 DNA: TGCAGCGTTGTAAGGGGACAAGGCGGTGAAGCTTTCTTT
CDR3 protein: CSVVRGQGGEAFF

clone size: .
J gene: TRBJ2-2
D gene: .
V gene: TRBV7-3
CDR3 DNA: TGTGCCAGCAGCTTATCTCCCGGGGGGCTTTGGACCGGGGAGCTGTTTTTT
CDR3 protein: CASSLSPGGLWTGELFF

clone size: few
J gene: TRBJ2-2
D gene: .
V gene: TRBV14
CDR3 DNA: TGTGCCAGCAAGCAGGTGAACACCGGGGAGCTGTTTTTT
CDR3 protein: CASKQVNTGELFF

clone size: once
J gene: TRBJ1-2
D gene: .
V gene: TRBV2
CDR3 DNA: TGTGCCAGCAGTGCCGGGTCCTATGGCTACACCTTC
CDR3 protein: CASSAGSYGYTF

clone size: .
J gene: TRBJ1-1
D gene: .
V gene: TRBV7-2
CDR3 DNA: TGTGCCAGCAGCTTAGGAGCAGGGGCTGCTTTCTTT
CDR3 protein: CASSLGAGAAFF

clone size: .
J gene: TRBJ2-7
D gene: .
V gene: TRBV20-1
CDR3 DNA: TGCAGTGCTAGAGACAACTACGAGCAGTACTTC
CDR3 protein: CSARDNYEQYF

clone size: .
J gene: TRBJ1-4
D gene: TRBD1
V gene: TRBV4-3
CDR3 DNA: TGCGCCAGCAGCCAAGCTTATGGACAGGGGGAGGATGAAAAACTGTTTTTT
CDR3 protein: CASSQAYGQGEDEKLFF

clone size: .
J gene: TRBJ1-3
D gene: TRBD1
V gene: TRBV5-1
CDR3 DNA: TGCGCCAGCAGCTTGTCCCCACAGGGGAGCTCTGGAAACACCATATATTTT
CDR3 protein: CASSLSPQGSSGNTIYF

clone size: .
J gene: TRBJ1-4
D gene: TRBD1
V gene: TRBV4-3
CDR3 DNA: TGCGCCAGCAGCCAAGATCCGACAGGGGGGGAGGAAAAACTGTTTTTT
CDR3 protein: CASSQDPTGGEEKLFF

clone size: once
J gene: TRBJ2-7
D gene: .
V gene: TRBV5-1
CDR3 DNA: TGCGCCAGCAGCTTAGGGGCCTCTAACGAGCAGTACTTC
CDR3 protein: CASSLGASNEQYF

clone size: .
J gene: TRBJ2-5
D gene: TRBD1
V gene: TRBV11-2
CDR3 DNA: TGTGCCAGCATCTCTGGGACAGGGGTAGGAGAGACCCAGTACTTC
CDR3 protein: CASISGTGVGETQYF

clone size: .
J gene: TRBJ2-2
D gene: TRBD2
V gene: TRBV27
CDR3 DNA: TGTGCCAGCAGTTCATCGGGACTAGCGGGGGCCGGGGAGCTGTTTTTT
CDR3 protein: CASSSSGLAGAGELFF

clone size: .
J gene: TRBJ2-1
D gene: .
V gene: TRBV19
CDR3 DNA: TGTGCCAGTAGGGCCCGGGAGATCTCCTACAATGAGCAGTTCTTC
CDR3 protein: CASRAREISYNEQFF

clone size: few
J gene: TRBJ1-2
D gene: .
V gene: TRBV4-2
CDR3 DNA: TGTGCCAGCAGCCAAGGGTTAGAGAACTATGGCTACACCTTC
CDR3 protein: CASSQGLENYGYTF

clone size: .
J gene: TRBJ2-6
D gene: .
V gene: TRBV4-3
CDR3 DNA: TGCGCCAGCAGCCAAGAGGAGGGATCTGGGGCCAACGTCCTGACTTTC
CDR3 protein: CASSQEEGSGANVLTF

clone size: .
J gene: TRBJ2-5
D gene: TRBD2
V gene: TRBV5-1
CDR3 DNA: TGCGCCAGCAGCTTCGTTTTAGCGGGACCCGCAGAGACCCAGTACTTC
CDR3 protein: CASSFVLAGPAETQYF

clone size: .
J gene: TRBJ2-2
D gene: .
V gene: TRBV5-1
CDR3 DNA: TGCGCCAGCACCTCATTGAACCCCCGCCACGGCACCGGGGAGCTGTTTTTT
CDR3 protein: CASTSLNPRHGTGELFF

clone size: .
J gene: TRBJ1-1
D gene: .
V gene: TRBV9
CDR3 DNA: TGTGCCAGCAGCGTAGACTCTACCAACCCCACTGAAGCTTTCTTT
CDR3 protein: CASSVDSTNPTEAFF

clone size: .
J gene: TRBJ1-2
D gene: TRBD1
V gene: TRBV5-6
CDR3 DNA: TGTGCCAGCAGCGTGACAGGGGGGTCCGGCTATGGCTACACCTTC
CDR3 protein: CASSVTGGSGYGYTF

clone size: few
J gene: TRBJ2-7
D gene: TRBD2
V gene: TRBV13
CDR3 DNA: TGTGCCAGCAGCTTATACTCTAGCGGGACCTACGAGCAGTACTTC
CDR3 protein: CASSLYSSGTYEQYF

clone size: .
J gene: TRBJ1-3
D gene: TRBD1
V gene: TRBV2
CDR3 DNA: TGTGCCAGCACAAGAGGACAGGGATTAAACACCATATATTTT
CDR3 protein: CASTRGQGLNTIYF

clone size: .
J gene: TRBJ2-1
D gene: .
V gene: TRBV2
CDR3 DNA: TGTGCCAGCACGGCGGGGGCATACAATGAGCAGTTCTTC
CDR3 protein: CASTAGAYNEQFF

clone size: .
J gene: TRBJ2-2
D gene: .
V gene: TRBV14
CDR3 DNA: TGTGCCAGCAGCCATTTGACACACACCGGGGAGCTGTTTTTT
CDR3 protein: CASSHLTHTGELFF

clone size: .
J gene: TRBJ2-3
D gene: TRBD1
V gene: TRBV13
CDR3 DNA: TGTGCCAGCAGCCCCAGGGACAGGGTGAGCACAGATACGCAGTATTTT
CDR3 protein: CASSPRDRVSTDTQYF

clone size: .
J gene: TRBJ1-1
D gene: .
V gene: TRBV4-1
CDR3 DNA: TGCGCCAGCAGCCAAGATTCTGCCCGGACTACCACCTTAAACACTGAAGCTTTCTTT
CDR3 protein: CASSQDSARTTTLNTEAFF

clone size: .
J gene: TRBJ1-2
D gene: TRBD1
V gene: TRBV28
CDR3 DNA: TGTGCCAGCAGCCGGACAGGGCTCTATGGCTACACCTTC
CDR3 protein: CASSRTGLYGYTF

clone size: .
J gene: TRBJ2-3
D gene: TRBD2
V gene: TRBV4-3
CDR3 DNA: TGCGCCAGCAGCCAGGAACTAGCGGGGGGCACAGATACGCAGTATTTT
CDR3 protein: CASSQELAGGTDTQYF

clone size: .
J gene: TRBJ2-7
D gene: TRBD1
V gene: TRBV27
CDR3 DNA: TGTGCCAGTCGACAGGGGGCCCTTTACGAGCAGTACTTC
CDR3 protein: CASRQGALYEQYF

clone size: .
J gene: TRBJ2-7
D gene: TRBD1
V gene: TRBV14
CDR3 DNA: TGTGCCAGCAGCCAAGAAGGGTTCCCCGGGACAGGGGGAACCGAGCAGTACTTC
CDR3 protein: CASSQEGFPGTGGTEQYF

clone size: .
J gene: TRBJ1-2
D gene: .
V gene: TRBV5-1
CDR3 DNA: TGCGCCAGCAGCTCGCAGGGGCAGGGTGATGGCTACACCTTC
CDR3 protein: CASSSQGQGDGYTF

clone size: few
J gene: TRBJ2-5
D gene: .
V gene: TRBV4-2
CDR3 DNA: TGTGCCAGCAGCCAAGGACTGACAGGTGTTCAAGAGACCCAGTACTTC
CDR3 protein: CASSQGLTGVQETQYF

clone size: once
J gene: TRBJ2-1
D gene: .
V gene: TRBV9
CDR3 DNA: TGTGCCAGCAGCGTAGACGGCGGAACCTACAATGAGCAGTTCTTC
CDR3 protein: CASSVDGGTYNEQFF

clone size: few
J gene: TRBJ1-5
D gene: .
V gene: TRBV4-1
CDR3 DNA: TGCGCCAGCAGCCAAGAACTGAACGATCAGCCCCAGCATTTT
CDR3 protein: CASSQELNDQPQHF